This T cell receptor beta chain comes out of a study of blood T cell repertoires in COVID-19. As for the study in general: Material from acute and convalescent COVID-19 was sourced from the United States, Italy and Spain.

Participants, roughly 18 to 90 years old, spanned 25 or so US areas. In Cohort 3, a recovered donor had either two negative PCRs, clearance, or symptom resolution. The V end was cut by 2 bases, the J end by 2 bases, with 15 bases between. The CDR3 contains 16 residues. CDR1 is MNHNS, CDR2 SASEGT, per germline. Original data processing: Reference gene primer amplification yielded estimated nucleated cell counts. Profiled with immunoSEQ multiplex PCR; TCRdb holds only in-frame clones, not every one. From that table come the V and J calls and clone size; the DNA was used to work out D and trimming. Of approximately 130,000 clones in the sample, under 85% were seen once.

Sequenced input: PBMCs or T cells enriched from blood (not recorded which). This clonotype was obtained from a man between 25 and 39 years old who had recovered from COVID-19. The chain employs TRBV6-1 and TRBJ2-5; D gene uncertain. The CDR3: CASSELLGAQQETQYF. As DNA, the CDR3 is TGTGCCAGCAGTGAACTGCTAGGAGCGCAGCAAGAGACCCAGTACTTC.